The 9 T cell receptor beta chains below come from one sample, sequenced in a study of T cell responses to AZD1222 COVID-19 vaccine. Profiled with immunoSEQ multiplex PCR; TCRdb holds only in-frame clones, not every one. The top ten hold roughly 1.4% of the sample, which has around 120,000 clones, around 94% seen once. The source material was peripheral blood, sampled 28 days after the second AZD1222 dose. All receptors derive from an adult who received the AZD1222 COVID-19 vaccine.

This chain uses TRBV3-1 (or the pseudogene TRBV3-2) with TRBJ2-3; maybe TRBD2 (6 bases). Trimming removed 8 bases at V and 6 bases at J, with 24 bases between. The CDR3 extends over 16 amino acids. From germline, CDR1 is LGHDT and CDR2 YNNKEL (reference sequence). The CDR3 sequence is CASSGSGLLLGDTQYF. In DNA form, the CDR3 reads TGTGCCAGCTCCGGATCGGGACTTCTTTTGGGGGATACGCAGTATTTT.

V gene TRBV3-1 (or the pseudogene TRBV3-2) combines with J gene TRBJ2-1; weak D call: TRBD2 (6 bases). Germline CDR1 reads LGHDT; CDR2 reads YNNKEL (reference sequence). Between the trimmed V and J ends, which lost 4 bases and 4 bases, there was a span of 17 bases. This CDR3 is 16 amino acids long. CDR3 loop: CASSPRPGVIYNEQFF. The CDR3 nucleotides are TGTGCCAGCAGCCCAAGGCCGGGGGTAATTTACAATGAGCAGTTCTTC.

The V and J genes are TRBV19 and TRBJ1-2; D unclear. Germline assignment: CDR1 LNHDA and CDR2 SQIVND (reference sequence). The CDR3 extends over 15 amino acids. Trimming took 1 base from V and 7 from J, leaving 16 bases between them. The CDR3 nucleotides are TGTGCCAGTAGTATAGGTCGCAGCCCTGGGTTTGGCTACACCTTC. This sequence encodes CASSIGRSPGFGYTF.

Here the CDR3 DNA reads TGTGCCAGCAGCCAACGACGGACAGGGAATCAGCCCCAGCATTTT. This codes for CASSQRRTGNQPQHF. V and J are TRBV11-2 and TRBJ1-5, with 8 bases matching TRBD1. V trimming: 5 bases; J trimming: 4 bases; junction bases outside the gene matches: 7. Germline V CDR1 and CDR2: SGHAT, FQNNGV. The length of the CDR3 is 15 residues.

This clone occurred a few times. The genes are TRBV19 and TRBJ1-4; D unclear. Germline V gives CDR1 LNHDA, CDR2 SQIVND (reference sequence). CDR3 length: 15 residues. Trimming removed 1 base at V and 6 bases at J, with 12 bases between. CDR3: CASSIGGQDYEKLFF. The CDR3 DNA reads TGTGCCAGTAGTATAGGAGGCCAGGACTATGAAAAACTGTTTTTT.

The chain combines TRBV27 with TRBJ1-1; TRBD1 is a possible D gene (5 bases). From germline, CDR1 is MNHEY and CDR2 SMNVEV (reference sequence). Trimming removed 8 bases at V and 4 bases at J, with 11 bases between. The length of the CDR3 is 12 residues. DNA of the CDR3: TGTGCCAGCGCGTCGGGGGGCACTGAAGCTTTCTTT. Protein sequence: CASASGGTEAFF.

This clone was observed a single time. CDR3 protein: CASSQDGTRGQPQHF. The CDR3 nucleotides are TGTGCCAGCAGCCAAGATGGGACCCGTGGTCAGCCCCAGCATTTT. The chain couples TRBV4-2 to TRBJ1-5; a possible D gene is TRBD1 (5 bases). V was trimmed by 0 bases and J by 6 bases, leaving 12 bases between them. This CDR3 has 15 amino acids. Germline assignment: CDR1 LGHNA and CDR2 YNFKEQ.

This sequence joins TRBV7-3 and TRBJ2-1, with TRBD2 identical over 8 bases. The CDR3 consists of 15 residues. The junction had 3 bases not matched to a gene; V was cut back by 3 bases and J by 2 bases. CDR1 and CDR2 from the germline V gene are SGHTA and FQGTGA. The CDR3 DNA sequence: TGTGCCAGCAGCTTTAACGGGAGGGCCTACAATGAGCAGTTCTTC. It codes for CASSFNGRAYNEQFF.

As for this clone: The identical CDR3 is also encoded by other nucleotide sequences in the sample. The CDR3 loop is CASSATGVGYTF. CDR3 sequence (DNA): TGTGCCAGCAGCGCGACAGGAGTAGGCTACACCTTC. This chain joins TRBV9 and TRBJ1-2; tentatively, D is TRBD1 (6 bases). The CDR3 extends over 12 amino acids. The V gene lost 3 bases and the J gene lost 8 bases, with 11 bases spanning the gap. Germline V gene sequence: CDR1 SGDLS, CDR2 YYNGEE.